The clone carrying this T cell receptor (beta chain) was picked up one time. Its antigen is currently unknown. The germline V gene has CDR1 DFQATT and CDR2 SNEGSKA (reference sequence). After removal of 6 bases from V and 2 bases from J, the junction contained 6 bases not matched to a gene. CDR3 length: 16 amino acids. The data were obtained in a study of vaccination and CD4 T cells after COVID-19. Treatment reported: approximately 10-day PBMC culture with coronavirus spike peptide pools or control peptides (ViraFEST assay). The authors cultured some 1.9 million PBMCs per well with 7.5 to 10 IU/ml IL-2 and about 10 ug/ml peptide pools. Sequenced with the Oncomine TCR Beta short-read assay was DNA taken from cultured CD4+ T cells. Genomic DNA was isolated from CD4+ T cells that had been cultured. Each CDR3 protein is one row after TCRdb ran MiXCR on the PCR reads. Among 9,500 to 13,000 distinct CDR3 sequences listed, approximately 57% were seen once.

The receptor was derived from a human donor who had recovered from COVID-19. V gene TRBV20-1 combines with J gene TRBJ2-1; 14 nucleotides align to TRBD2. The source material was CD4+ T cells from blood, cultured in vitro. In DNA form, the CDR3 reads TGCAGTGCCGGGACTAGCGGGAGATGGGCCTACAATGAGCAGTTCTTC. It codes for CSAGTSGRWAYNEQFF.